These 32 T cell receptor beta chains were all obtained from the same sample, sequenced in a study of blood T cell repertoires in COVID-19. Sequencing was performed with immunoSEQ multiplex PCR; in TCRdb, only in-frame clones are kept and a portion is missing. The table has some 270,000 clones, around 90% seen once. Sequenced sample: peripheral blood. The receptors here all came from a man between 50 and 59 years old with acute or convalescent COVID-19.

The chain combines TRBV30 with TRBJ1-6; TRBD1 matches at 9 bases. The junction had 4 bases not matched to a gene; V was cut back by 6 bases and J by 1 base. Germline V gene sequence: CDR1 GTSNPN, CDR2 SVGIG (reference sequence). The CDR3 is made up of 15 amino acids. The CDR3 is CACTDRGSYNSPLHF. CDR3 nucleotides: TGTGCCTGTACGGACAGGGGATCCTATAATTCACCCCTCCACTTT.

The V call is TRBV27, the J call TRBJ2-7; TRBD1 aligns across 12 bases. With V trimmed by 6 bases and J by 5 bases, 5 bases remained unmatched. This CDR3 is 14 amino acids long. The germline V gene has CDR1 MNHEY and CDR2 SMNVEV (reference sequence). CDR3 DNA sequence: TGTGCCAGCAGCCAGGGGGACAGGGGGCACGAGCAGTACTTC. It translates to CASSQGDRGHEQYF.

This chain connects TRBV30 to TRBJ1-4; TRBD1 agrees at 7 bases. This CDR3 is built from 15 residues. Germline V lookup: CDR1 GTSNPN, CDR2 SVGIG (reference sequence). The junction had 10 bases not matched to a gene; V was cut back by 2 bases and J by 7 bases. CDR3 sequence: CAWSQAAGGGEKLFF. Written as DNA, the CDR3 is TGTGCCTGGAGTCAAGCGGCAGGGGGTGGTGAAAAACTGTTTTTT. Complete variable domain (other parts from reference TRBV30 and TRBJ1-4): SQTIHQWPATLVQPVGSPLSLECTVEGTSNPNLYWYRQAAGRGLQLLFYSVGIGQISSEVPQNLSASRPQDRQFILSSKKLLLSDSGFYLCAWSQAAGGGEKLFFGSGTQLSVL.

V usage is TRBV2 and J usage is TRBJ1-2; 8 nucleotides match TRBD1. The CDR3 runs 13 residues. Germline V CDR1 and CDR2: SNHLY, FYNNEI. V was pared by 8 bases and J by 5 bases, with 7 bases of the junction left unmatched. DNA for the CDR3: TGTGCCAGCGGAGACAGGGGAGGATATGGCTACACCTTC. Translation gives CASGDRGGYGYTF.

The V gene is TRBV7-9, the J gene TRBJ1-4; no reliable D call. The V gene's germline CDR1 is SEHNR and CDR2 FQNEAQ (reference sequence). V was clipped by 1 base and J by 7 bases, with 13 bases between them. The CDR3 has 15 amino acids. CDR3 loop: CASSLEAGSGEKLFF. In nucleotides, the CDR3 is TGTGCCAGCAGCTTAGAGGCGGGGTCGGGTGAAAAACTGTTTTTT.

The chain carries TRBV20-1 and TRBJ1-4, with D perhaps TRBD1 (5 bases). This CDR3 contains 19 residues. V was trimmed by 3 bases and J by 5 bases, leaving 28 bases between them. Germline V CDR1 and CDR2: DFQATT, SNEGSKA (reference sequence). For the CDR3, the DNA is TGCAGTGCTAGTAACCCGCGGCGGGGGGTCGCGGTTGGGAATGAAAAACTGTTTTTT. Residues: CSASNPRRGVAVGNEKLFF.

The chain couples TRBV7-3 to TRBJ2-2; 9 nucleotides agree with TRBD1. Germline trimming cut 6 bases from V and 7 bases from J; bases unmatched to any gene: 6. CDR3 length equals 14 residues. The germline CDR1 and CDR2 sequences are SGHTA and FQGTGA. CDR3 sequence reads: CASRPGQGIGELFF. The CDR3 region has the DNA TGTGCCAGCAGACCGGGACAGGGCATCGGGGAGCTGTTTTTT.

As concerns this clone: Other DNA sequences in the same sample also yield this CDR3. This chain joins TRBV20-1 and TRBJ1-2, with a tentative D call TRBD1 (5 bases). Germline assignment: CDR1 DFQATT and CDR2 SNEGSKA (reference sequence). The CDR3 length is 11 residues. The CDR3 region is CSAGGRYGYTF. The CDR3 nucleotides are TGCAGCGCGGGGGGGAGATATGGCTACACCTTC.

The chain joins TRBV4-2 to TRBJ2-7; 8 nucleotides agree with TRBD1. V lost 4 bases, J lost 7 bases, and 12 bases stayed unmatched. This CDR3 contains 15 residues. CDR1 and CDR2 from the germline V gene are LGHNA and YNFKEQ. CDR3: CASSPRGRDLEEQYF. The CDR3 region has the DNA TGTGCCAGCAGCCCCAGGGGGCGAGATTTGGAGGAGCAGTACTTC.

The gene calls are TRBV9 and TRBJ1-1; 7 bases line up with TRBD1. J gave up 3 bases and V 5 bases, and 4 bases lay outside the gene matches. Germline V gene data show CDR1 as SGDLS and CDR2 as YYNGEE. The CDR3 spans 13 residues. In DNA form, the CDR3 reads TGTGCCAGCAGAGGCAGGGGGGACACTGAAGCTTTCTTT. This codes for CASRGRGDTEAFF.

The chain recombines TRBV3-1 (or the pseudogene TRBV3-2) with TRBJ2-5, with 7 bases identical to TRBD2. Per the germline V gene, CDR1 is LGHDT and CDR2 is YNNKEL (reference sequence). CDR3 size: 15 residues. The junction had 6 bases not matched to a gene; V was cut back by 4 bases and J by 1 base. The CDR3 bases are TGTGCCAGCAGCCCCCCAGGGACTACCCAAGAGACCCAGTACTTC. This gives the protein CASSPPGTTQETQYF.

This clone was detected only once. The CDR3: CASSIGRDSGNQPQHF. The CDR3, as DNA: TGTGCCAGTAGTATAGGGAGGGACAGCGGCAATCAGCCCCAGCATTTT. V is TRBV19 and J is TRBJ1-5; 7 bases line up with TRBD1. CDR1 and CDR2 from the germline V gene are LNHDA and SQIVND (reference sequence). V shed 1 base and J 2 bases; nucleotides not matched to a gene: 5. The CDR3 contains 16 residues.

The CDR3 region is CASSLARLPYTDTQYF. The CDR3 DNA reads as TGTGCCAGCAGCTTAGCCCGACTTCCTTACACAGATACGCAGTATTTT. V is TRBV7-8 and J is TRBJ2-3; no clear D. Germline CDR1 and CDR2: SGHVS and FQNEAQ. CDR3 length equals 16 residues. Trimming cost V 0 bases and J 2 bases, with 12 bases left between them.

This chain connects TRBV9 to TRBJ2-3, with TRBD2 identical over 9 bases. Germline lookup yields CDR1 SGDLS and CDR2 YYNGEE. This CDR3 has 15 amino acids. V lost 0 bases and J lost 7; bases outside the gene matches: 6. The CDR3 reads CASSVGGLAGYTQYF. DNA of the CDR3: TGTGCCAGCAGCGTAGGTGGGCTAGCGGGGTATACGCAGTATTTT.

This sequence joins TRBV6-5 and TRBJ2-7, with D tentatively TRBD1 (5 bases). The V end lost 5 bases, the J end lost 1 base, and 12 bases lay between the germline ends. Germline-derived CDR1 and CDR2 are MNHEY and SVGAGI. The CDR3 spans 14 residues. The CDR3 reads CASSTPDSSYEQYF. CDR3 coding DNA: TGTGCCAGCAGTACTCCAGACAGTTCCTACGAGCAGTACTTC.

The CDR3 protein is CASSRGLNEKLFF. Written as DNA, the CDR3 is TGCGCCAGCAGCCGAGGACTGAATGAAAAACTGTTTTTT. This chain connects TRBV4-1 to TRBJ1-4; no clear D. Looked up from germline, CDR1 is MGHRA and CDR2 is YSYEKL. The ends were cut back, 4 bases at V and 5 bases at J, with 8 bases in the middle. This CDR3 has 13 amino acids.

The chain links TRBV28 to TRBJ1-1; perhaps TRBD1 as D (6 bases). This CDR3 is built from 16 residues. V gave up 4 bases and J gave up 0 bases, with 15 bases separating them. The germline gives CDR1 MDHEN, CDR2 SYDVKM. CDR3 DNA: TGTGCCAGCAGTTACAACTCGGGACAAATGAACACTGAAGCTTTCTTT. This sequence encodes CASSYNSGQMNTEAFF.

This clone came up once. This rearrangement joins TRBV2 to TRBJ2-7; D perhaps matches TRBD2 (6 bases). CDR3 size: 12 residues. CDR1 SNHLY and CDR2 FYNNEI come from the germline V gene. The V end lost 4 bases, the J end lost 7 bases, and 11 bases lay between the germline ends. The CDR3 DNA reads as TGTGCCAGCAGTGGGGTGGGGGGTGAGCAGTACTTC. It translates to CASSGVGGEQYF.

In its sample, this clone was seen a few times. CDR3 DNA: TGTGCCAGCAGCCAAATGCAGGCCCTTAATTCACCCCTCCACTTT. It is translated as CASSQMQALNSPLHF. The rearrangement joins TRBV16 to TRBJ1-6; D gene ambiguous. The V end lost 2 bases, the J end lost 6 bases, and 11 bases lay between the germline ends. The CDR3 covers 15 residues. CDR1 is KGHSY and CDR2 is FQNENV in the germline V gene.

In this sample, this clone turned up once. The J gene is TRBJ1-1, the V gene TRBV12-3 or TRBV12-4; D remains unclear. This CDR3 has 13 residues. Trimming removed 2 bases at V and 8 bases at J, with 12 bases between. The CDR3 here is CASSLILGQEAFF. The CDR3 DNA follows: TGTGCCAGCAGTTTAATTCTGGGCCAAGAAGCTTTCTTT.

The chain recombines TRBV25-1 with TRBJ2-1, with 11 bases lining up with TRBD1. J lost 6 bases, V lost 2 bases, and 3 bases had no gene match. The germline V gene has CDR1 MGHDK and CDR2 SYGVNS. The CDR3 has 15 amino acids. The CDR3 bases are TGTGCCAGCAGTGAAAGGACAGGGGGCTCCAATGAGCAGTTCTTC. Translated: CASSERTGGSNEQFF.

The CDR3: CASTSTSGGTTGELFF. CDR3 nucleotides: TGTGCCAGCACCTCGACTAGCGGGGGGACCACCGGGGAGCTGTTTTTT. This chain connects TRBV19 to TRBJ2-2, with 13 bases matching TRBD2. The length of the CDR3 is 16 residues. Germline V gene sequence: CDR1 LNHDA, CDR2 SQIVND (reference sequence). J gave up 4 bases and V 9 bases, and 8 bases lay outside the gene matches.

The chain employs TRBV30 and TRBJ1-2; D gene ambiguous. This CDR3 is built from 11 residues. Trimming removed 7 bases from V and 6 bases from J, with 12 bases in between. In germline, CDR1 is GTSNPN, CDR2 SVGIG (reference sequence). The CDR3 nucleotides read TGTGCCTCGGAGAAGAGGAATGGCTACACCTTC. Translated: CASEKRNGYTF.

The chain couples TRBV6-2 or TRBV6-3 to TRBJ2-2; a possible D gene is TRBD2 (7 bases). Trimming took 2 bases from V and 9 from J, leaving 10 bases between them. The CDR3 spans 13 residues. The germline gives CDR1 MNHEY, CDR2 SVGEGT. The CDR3 loop reads CASSYGGARELFF. The CDR3 DNA reads as TGTGCCAGCAGTTACGGGGGGGCGAGGGAGCTGTTTTTT.

This clone was seen only a few times. The rearrangement uses TRBV7-9 and TRBJ1-1, with 7 bases lining up with TRBD1. Per the germline V gene, CDR1 is SEHNR and CDR2 is FQNEAQ (reference sequence). Trimming cost V 8 bases and J 5 bases; bases outside gene matches: 14. The CDR3 is 15 residues long. The CDR3: CASRTRGRGRTEAFF. CDR3 sequence (DNA): TGTGCCAGCCGGACGAGGGGGCGCGGTCGAACTGAAGCTTTCTTT. Complete variable domain (other parts from reference TRBV7-9 and TRBJ1-1): DTGVSQNPRHKITKRGQNVTFRCDPISEHNRLYWYRQTLGQGPEFLTYFQNEAQLEKSRLLSDRFSAERPKGSFSTLEIQRTEQGDSAMYLCASRTRGRGRTEAFFGQGTRLTVV.

This rearrangement joins TRBV21-1 to TRBJ1-5. TRBV21-1 is annotated as a pseudogene. The CDR3 contains 20 residues. CDR3: CARAGQAANPAQSLNQPQHF. DNA of the CDR3: TGTGCCAGAGCGGGGCAGGCTGCCAATCCAGCCCAGAGCCTCAATCAGCCCCAGCATTTT.

The chain has TRBV30 and TRBJ2-7, with D maybe TRBD2 (6 bases). There are 12 residues in the CDR3. Germline-derived CDR1 and CDR2 are GTSNPN and SVGIG (reference sequence). V was trimmed by 3 bases and J by 6 bases, leaving 12 bases between them. CDR3 loop: CAWSGGRGEQYF. The CDR3 coding sequence is TGTGCCTGGAGCGGAGGGCGGGGCGAGCAGTACTTC.

The rearrangement uses TRBV18 and TRBJ2-5; D gene unclear. Deletions cut 3 bases from V and 3 bases from J, with 5 bases between. CDR1 and CDR2 from the germline V gene are KGHSH and LQKENI. This CDR3 is 12 amino acids long. The CDR3, as DNA: TGTGCCAGCTCACCGGCAGAAGAGACCCAGTACTTC. This encodes CASSPAEETQYF.

This clone was found once. For the CDR3, the DNA is TGCGCCAGCAGCCCCCGGGACAGGGGAACAGATACGCAGTATTTT. This gives the protein CASSPRDRGTDTQYF. The V gene is TRBV5-1, the J gene TRBJ2-3, with TRBD1 matching over 10 bases. The junction had 5 bases not matched to a gene; V was cut back by 4 bases and J by 3 bases. CDR3 length: 15 amino acids. CDR1 SGHRS and CDR2 YFSETQ come from the germline V gene.

J is TRBJ1-5 and V is TRBV18; D possibly corresponds to TRBD1 (5 bases). This CDR3 has 16 residues. Trimming pared 3 bases from V and 7 bases from J, leaving 19 bases between. Germline-derived CDR1 and CDR2 are KGHSH and LQKENI. CDR3 nucleotide sequence: TGTGCCAGCTCACCGGCCCTCCAGGGAGGAAGACAGCCCCAGCATTTT. It is translated as CASSPALQGGRQPQHF. The variable domain in full, with the rest retrieved from reference TRBV18 and TRBJ1-5, is NAGVMQNPRHLVRRRGQEARLRCSPMKGHSHVYWYRQLPEEGLKFMVYLQKENIIDESGMPKERFSAEFPKEGPSILRIQQVVRGDSAAYFCASSPALQGGRQPQHFGDGTRLSIL.

This clone occurred once. V gene TRBV30 combines with J gene TRBJ2-3, with TRBD2 matching 8 bases. V was pared by 8 bases and J by 2 bases, with 3 bases of the junction left unmatched. The CDR3 is 12 amino acids. The germline gives CDR1 GTSNPN, CDR2 SVGIG (reference sequence). CDR3 coding DNA: TGTGCCCATAGCGGGGTCACAGATACGCAGTATTTT. This codes for CAHSGVTDTQYF.

This chain joins TRBV28 and TRBJ1-5; D may be TRBD1 (5 bases). The V gene's germline CDR1 is MDHEN and CDR2 SYDVKM. The CDR3 spans 15 residues. The ends were cut back, 5 bases at V and 2 bases at J, with 13 bases in the middle. The CDR3: CASSPAGGGNQPQHF. The CDR3, as DNA: TGTGCCAGCAGTCCGGCGGGGGGAGGCAATCAGCCCCAGCATTTT.